This passage covers 7 T cell receptor beta chains from one sample sequenced in a study of response to subunit inactivated influenza vaccine. TCRdb passed the RT-PCR reads through MiXCR, listing each CDR3 protein once. The data contain about 780,000 distinct CDR3 sequences, about 18% of them singletons. Sequencing used PBMCs from blood, obtained less than 6 days after vaccination. The receptors were sampled from a middle-aged man who received an inactivated influenza vaccine.

There are a few counts of this clonotype. The gene calls are TRBV5-5 and TRBJ2-7; possibly TRBD2 for D (5 bases). V gave up 0 bases and J gave up 4 bases, with 11 bases separating them. The CDR3 covers 14 residues. Germline V lookup: CDR1 SGHKS, CDR2 YYEKEE (reference sequence). Here the CDR3 reads CASSLGGWTYEQYF. CDR3 nucleotide sequence: TGTGCCAGCAGCTTGGGGGGTTGGACTTACGAGCAGTACTTC.

This clonotype was recorded only once. The J gene is TRBJ2-1, the V gene TRBV7-3; 10 bases agree with TRBD2. Losses at the gene ends were 5 bases for V and 7 bases for J; bases not matched to a gene: 5. From germline, CDR1 is SGHTA and CDR2 FQGTGA. This CDR3 contains 14 residues. CDR3 residues: CASSRAGGDNEQFF. The CDR3 coding sequence is TGTGCCAGCAGCAGAGCGGGAGGGGATAATGAGCAGTTCTTC.

At least ten counts were recorded for this clonotype. Relative to the germline gene, one junction end is altered; a read error may explain this. CDR3 amino acids: CASSLAGEYNEQFF. The CDR3, as DNA: TGTGCCAGCAGCCTAGCGGGAGAGTACAATGAGCAGTTCTTC. The gene calls are TRBV5-1 and TRBJ2-1; 10 bases align to TRBD2. Germline CDR1 and CDR2: SGHRS and YFSETQ. This CDR3 has 14 amino acids.

This chain connects TRBV9 to TRBJ2-3; 12 bases line up with TRBD2. The ends lost 3 bases at V and 5 bases at J; junction bases unmatched: 10. Germline-derived CDR1 and CDR2 are SGDLS and YYNGEE. CDR3 length: 17 residues. This CDR3 is CASSEGPSGRAEDTQYF. CDR3 bases: TGTGCCAGCAGCGAGGGTCCTAGCGGGAGGGCCGAAGATACGCAGTATTTT.

This clonotype has ten or more counts. This rearrangement joins TRBV20-1 to TRBJ2-1; tentatively, D is TRBD1 (7 bases). Germline V CDR1 and CDR2: DFQATT, SNEGSKA (reference sequence). The CDR3 spans 15 residues. V gave up 0 bases and J gave up 2 bases, with 11 bases separating them. The CDR3 nucleotides read TGCAGTGCTAGAGAGGCAGGGGGGACCTACAATGAGCAGTTCTTC. Translated, it gives CSAREAGGTYNEQFF.

The chain recombines TRBV9 with TRBJ2-7; 8 nucleotides match TRBD2. The CDR3 is 15 residues long. Germline V gene lookup returns CDR1 SGDLS and CDR2 YYNGEE. The ends lost 0 bases at V and 3 bases at J; junction bases unmatched: 5. DNA of the CDR3: TGTGCCAGCAGCGTAGGAGCAGCGGGGGACTACGAGCAGTACTTC. It translates to CASSVGAAGDYEQYF.

This clonotype was counted a few times. The chain employs TRBV6-2 or TRBV6-3 and TRBJ1-2, with TRBD1 identical over 9 bases. Germline values: CDR1 MNHEY, CDR2 SVGEGT. V trimming: 5 bases; J trimming: 7 bases; junction bases outside the gene matches: 11. The CDR3 extends over 15 amino acids. As DNA, the CDR3 is TGTGCCAGCAGTCTACGGGACAGGGCCGTCTCTGGCTACACCTTC. This sequence encodes CASSLRDRAVSGYTF.